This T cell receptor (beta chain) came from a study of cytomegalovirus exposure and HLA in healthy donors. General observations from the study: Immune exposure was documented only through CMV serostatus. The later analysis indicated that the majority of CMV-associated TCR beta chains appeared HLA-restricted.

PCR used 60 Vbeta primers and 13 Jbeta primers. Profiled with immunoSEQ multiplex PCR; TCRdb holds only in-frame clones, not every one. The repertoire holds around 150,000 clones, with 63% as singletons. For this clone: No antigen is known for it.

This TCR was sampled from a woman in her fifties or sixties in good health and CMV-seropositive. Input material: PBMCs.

The CDR3 region is CASSLLGARDEQYF. In DNA, the CDR3 is TGCGCCAGCAGCTTGCTGGGGGCTCGGGACGAGCAGTACTTC. This chain links TRBV5-1 with TRBJ2-5; possible D gene TRBD1, 6 bases. The assigned J gene may be wrong: the sequence end matches TRBJ2-7 better. Germline V lookup: CDR1 SGHRS, CDR2 YFSETQ. The CDR3 is 14 residues long.